Reported below is one T cell receptor (beta chain). Its cognate antigen is unknown. After autologous stem cell transplantation all patients relapsed, and prior brentuximab vedotin exposure differed between cohorts. Germline CDR1 and CDR2: GTSNPN and SVGIG (reference sequence). Trimming took 5 bases from V and 0 from J, leaving 11 bases between them. This CDR3 comprises 14 residues. This specimen comes from a study of PD-1 blockade in classical Hodgkin lymphoma. Study in general: Administration of nivolumab to patients was at 3 mg/kg intravenously every 2 weeks.

Study-level points and caveats: Diversity in CD4+ TCRs, unlike that measured in CD8+ TCRs, had risen significantly by C4D1. Complete responders matched newly diagnosed patients in baseline diversity. The origin of the repertoire differences remains undefined, with disease activity or prior therapy as possible causes.

Clones were read by immunoSEQ multiplex PCR, and TCRdb kept only the in-frame ones, dropping some. The repertoire holds over 80,000 clones, with just under 95% as singletons. This chain joins TRBV30 and TRBJ2-1; D remains unclear. Sample: peripheral blood mononuclear cells (PBMCs), taken at baseline. This clonotype was obtained from a human donor with classical Hodgkin lymphoma. This chain's CDR3 is CAWSSRPSYNEQFF. CDR3 nucleotide sequence: TGTGCCTGGTCGAGCCGTCCCTCCTACAATGAGCAGTTCTTC.